One and the same sample provided the 25 T cell receptor beta chains below, sequenced in a study of shared clonotypes between healthy human individuals. Naive CD8 cells lacked CD45RO, underwent positive selection for CCR7 and left out terminally differentiated effector memory CD45RA+ cells. Measured with immunoSEQ multiplex PCR; TCRdb has only the in-frame clones, and not every one. The table lists some 2.1 million clones, around 96% of them singletons. Sequences were obtained from naive CD8+ T cells sorted from blood. The receptors stem from a man younger than 35 in good health.

Points on this clone: Other DNA sequences in the same sample also yield this CDR3. The chain carries TRBV9 and TRBJ2-5; TRBD1 agrees at 10 bases. V shed 4 bases and J 2 bases; nucleotides not matched to a gene: 2. Germline V gene sequence: CDR1 SGDLS, CDR2 YYNGEE. The CDR3 spans 14 residues. The CDR3 region is CASSLGQGQETQYF. The CDR3 DNA sequence: TGTGCCAGCAGCTTGGGACAGGGGCAAGAGACCCAGTACTTC.

In nucleotides, the CDR3 is TGTGCCACAGGAGGGGACGACTATCCGATCCTATCCTACGAGCAGTACTTC. It codes for CATGGDDYPILSYEQYF. The chain links TRBV7-8 to TRBJ2-7, with D possibly TRBD2 on 6 matching bases. Germline loops: CDR1 SGHVS, CDR2 FQNEAQ. The CDR3 length is 17 residues. The ends were cut back, 10 bases at V and 1 base at J, with 26 bases in the middle. The variable domain in full, completed from reference TRBV7-8 and TRBJ2-7, reads GAGVSQSPRYKVAKRGQDVALRCDPISGHVSLFWYQQALGQGPEFLTYFQNEAQLDKSGLPSDRFFAERPEGSVSTLKIQRTQQEDSAVYLCATGGDDYPILSYEQYFGPGTRLTVT.

V is TRBV6-5 and J is TRBJ1-1; D is unclear. There are 15 residues in the CDR3. In germline, CDR1 is MNHEY, CDR2 SVGAGI. With 8 bases removed from V and 1 base from J, the gap between germline ends came to 17 bases. CDR3 in amino acids: CASFIMAEGNTEAFF. The CDR3 DNA sequence: TGTGCCAGCTTCATAATGGCCGAGGGGAACACTGAAGCTTTCTTT.

The chain is built from TRBV4-1 and TRBJ2-7; 7 bases map to TRBD2. CDR1 MGHRA and CDR2 YSYEKL come from the germline V gene. CDR3 length equals 15 residues. After removal of 3 bases from V and 1 base from J, the junction contained 6 bases not matched to a gene. The chain's CDR3 is CASSHKVGGSYEQYF. Here the CDR3 DNA reads TGCGCCAGCAGCCATAAAGTGGGGGGGTCCTACGAGCAGTACTTC.

This chain uses TRBV28 with TRBJ2-1, with TRBD2 as a possible D gene (7 bases). This CDR3 region has 16 residues. Per the germline V gene, CDR1 is MDHEN and CDR2 is SYDVKM. Trimming stripped 3 bases from V and 10 bases from J, with 22 bases between. The CDR3 here is CASSFGAGASRMEQFF. In nucleotides, the CDR3 is TGTGCCAGCAGTTTCGGGGCGGGGGCGTCGAGGATGGAGCAGTTCTTC. Based on the CDR3 plus reference TRBV28 and TRBJ2-1, the full variable domain is DVKVTQSSRYLVKRTGEKVFLECVQDMDHENMFWYRQDPGLGLRLIYFSYDVKMKEKGDIPEGYSVSREKKERFSLILESASTNQTSMYLCASSFGAGASRMEQFFGPGTRLTVL.

This clone was recorded only once. The chain employs TRBV10-2 and TRBJ1-1, with 9 bases matching TRBD1. CDR1 is WSHSY, CDR2 SAAADI, per germline. This CDR3 spans 14 amino acids. Unmatched junction bases numbered 7, after V lost 6 bases and J lost 5 bases. The chain's CDR3 is CASREQGAGTEAFF. CDR3 nucleotides: TGCGCCAGCAGAGAACAGGGGGCTGGAACTGAAGCTTTCTTT.

The CDR3: CASRTVLTGEETQYF. As DNA, the CDR3 is TGTGCCAGCAGGACCGTTTTGACAGGGGAAGAGACCCAGTACTTC. The J gene is TRBJ2-5, the V gene TRBV6-1, with 8 bases aligning to TRBD1. CDR3 length: 15 amino acids. Germline CDR1 and CDR2: MNHNS and SASEGT. V dropped 6 bases and J dropped 3; count of bases not matched to a gene: 9.

CDR3 nucleotide sequence: TGCGCCAGCAGCTTGGCGCTAGCGGGGGCCCTCTCCTACGAGCAGTACTTC. Translation: CASSLALAGALSYEQYF. The chain joins TRBV5-1 to TRBJ2-7; 10 bases are a match to TRBD2. V dropped 0 bases and J dropped 0; count of bases not matched to a gene: 6. The CDR3 has 17 amino acids. Germline V CDR1 and CDR2: SGHRS, YFSETQ.

V and J are TRBV28 and TRBJ2-4; possible D gene TRBD1, 5 bases. In germline, CDR1 is MDHEN, CDR2 SYDVKM. The CDR3 consists of 14 residues. Trimming left V 4 bases short and J 12 bases short, with 19 bases between. The CDR3 bases are TGTGCCAGCAGTTCCTCCGCGGCAGGGCGTAATCAGTACTTC. It specifies CASSSSAAGRNQYF.

The J gene is TRBJ1-3, the V gene TRBV5-5, with D hard to call. V was cut by 1 base and J by 0 bases, with 8 bases left in between. The CDR3 covers 15 residues. CDR1 and CDR2 (germline): SGHKS, YYEKEE (reference sequence). CDR3 sequence reads: CASSLPSGSGNTIYF. CDR3 sequence (DNA): TGTGCCAGCAGCTTGCCGTCGGGCTCTGGAAACACCATATATTTT.

V is TRBV6-1 and J is TRBJ2-7; 7 positions agree with TRBD1. Germline values: CDR1 MNHNS, CDR2 SASEGT. The CDR3 consists of 14 residues. Trimming removed 3 bases from V and 3 bases from J; junction bases left unmatched: 5. The chain's CDR3 is CASSDTDRVYEQYF. The CDR3 region has the DNA TGTGCCAGCAGTGATACTGACAGGGTCTACGAGCAGTACTTC.

The gene calls are TRBV29-1 and TRBJ2-5; D is unclear. This CDR3 spans 8 amino acids. The V gene lost 8 bases and the J gene lost 7 bases, with 5 bases spanning the gap. Germline CDR1 reads SQVTM; CDR2 reads ANQGSEA. The CDR3 protein is CSPGTQYF. The DNA for the CDR3 is TGCAGCCCCGGGACCCAGTACTTC.

CDR3 region: CAIRQDLNTEAFF. As DNA, the CDR3 is TGTGCCATCCGACAGGATTTGAACACTGAAGCTTTCTTT. The chain combines TRBV7-9 with TRBJ1-1, with a weak D call TRBD1 (6 bases). This CDR3 is built from 13 residues. Germline CDR1 and CDR2: SEHNR and FQNEAQ (reference sequence). The ends were cut back, 10 bases at V and 0 bases at J, with 12 bases in the middle.

This sequence joins TRBV6-6 and TRBJ2-1, with 7 bases lining up with TRBD2. V shed 4 bases and J 6 bases; nucleotides not matched to a gene: 3. The CDR3 extends over 13 amino acids. Germline values: CDR1 MNHNY, CDR2 SVGAGI (reference sequence). CDR3 sequence: CASSSPGGNEQFF. CDR3 DNA: TGTGCCAGCAGTTCGCCGGGGGGCAATGAGCAGTTCTTC.

V is TRBV4-3 and J is TRBJ1-4; 10 positions agree with TRBD1. Germline V lookup: CDR1 LGHNA, CDR2 YSLEER. J lost 8 bases, V lost 1 base, and 10 bases had no gene match. The CDR3 loop spans 17 amino acids. CDR3 in amino acids: CASSQVVIGTGDEKLFF. The DNA of the CDR3 is TGCGCCAGCAGCCAAGTGGTGATTGGGACAGGGGACGAAAAACTGTTTTTT.

The sample holds a few counts of this clone. Other nucleotide sequences from this sample produce the same CDR3. The V and J genes are TRBV5-1 and TRBJ1-1; D not resolved. The CDR3 sequence is 11 residues long. CDR1 is SGHRS, CDR2 YFSETQ, per germline. Trimming shortened V by 3 bases and J by 2 bases, and 2 bases separated the two germline ends. The CDR3 region has the DNA TGCGCCAGCAGCTCTAACACTGAAGCTTTCTTT. Translation: CASSSNTEAFF.

This clone showed up just once. V gene TRBV4-2 combines with J gene TRBJ2-2; 15 bases match TRBD2. V was clipped by 0 bases and J by 4 bases; unmatched bases: 15. The CDR3 loop spans 22 amino acids. Germline V gene sequence: CDR1 LGHNA, CDR2 YNFKEQ. The CDR3 here is CASSQDPTHPGLAGGTTGELFF. CDR3 coding DNA: TGTGCCAGCAGCCAAGATCCCACCCACCCGGGACTAGCGGGGGGAACCACCGGGGAGCTGTTTTTT.

For this clone: The junction does not match germline at one end; this may be a read error. The chain recombines TRBV28 with TRBJ1-6, with D perhaps matching TRBD1 (5 bases). This CDR3 contains 13 residues. Looked up from germline, CDR1 is MDHEN and CDR2 is SYDVKM. The CDR3 DNA is TGTGCCAGCAGTACAATAGGAGGGGCCCCTGAGTCTTTT. It yields the protein CASSTIGGAPESF.

V gene TRBV6-5 combines with J gene TRBJ2-1; 11 bases match TRBD2. The V gene's germline CDR1 is MNHEY and CDR2 SVGAGI. The CDR3 is 14 residues long. V was pared by 6 bases and J by 5 bases, with 3 bases of the junction left unmatched. This CDR3 reads CASRGTSGNNEQFF. For the CDR3, the DNA is TGTGCCAGCAGAGGGACTAGCGGAAACAATGAGCAGTTCTTC.

The gene calls are TRBV19 and TRBJ2-2; a possible D gene is TRBD1 (5 bases). V gave up 7 bases and J gave up 8 bases, with 11 bases separating them. The germline V gene encodes CDR1 LNHDA and CDR2 SQIVND (reference sequence). This CDR3 has 12 amino acids. CDR3 sequence: CASNSPGGELFF. DNA of the CDR3: TGTGCCAGTAATTCCCCAGGGGGGGAGCTGTTTTTT.

The rearrangement joins TRBV10-2 to TRBJ2-1; 10 positions agree with TRBD2. This CDR3 has 14 residues. The germline V gene encodes CDR1 WSHSY and CDR2 SAAADI. V trimming: 7 bases; J trimming: 7 bases; junction bases outside the gene matches: 7. The CDR3 reads CASMGLALGNEQFF. The CDR3 nucleotides are TGCGCCAGCATGGGACTAGCGCTCGGAAATGAGCAGTTCTTC.

Note on this clone: Relative to the germline gene, one junction end is altered; a read error may explain this. This chain connects TRBV10-3 to TRBJ2-3; 9 bases are a match to TRBD2. CDR1 and CDR2 (germline): ENHRY, SYGVKD. The CDR3 is 12 residues long. CDR3 nucleotide sequence: TGTGCCATCAGTGAGTCCGGGACTAGCTCGCATTTT. This codes for CAISESGTSSHF.

Turning to this clone: This specimen includes other DNA sequences encoding the same CDR3. This chain links TRBV27 with TRBJ2-5, with D possibly being TRBD2 (6 bases). The CDR3 loop spans 12 amino acids. Trimming stripped 5 bases from V and 7 bases from J, with 11 bases between. Germline V lookup: CDR1 MNHEY, CDR2 SMNVEV (reference sequence). CDR3 in DNA: TGTGCCAGCAGTCTAATCGGGGGGACCCAGTACTTC. This codes for CASSLIGGTQYF.

The chain combines TRBV7-9 with TRBJ2-1; 10 nucleotides line up with TRBD2. Germline CDR1 SEHNR, CDR2 FQNEAQ (reference sequence). V shed 5 bases, J shed 8 bases, and the junction held 9 bases outside the gene matches. This CDR3 comprises 15 residues. The chain's CDR3 is CASSHLAGEGYEQFF. The CDR3 nucleotides read TGTGCCAGCAGCCATCTAGCGGGGGAGGGCTATGAGCAGTTCTTC. The full variable domain, its missing parts supplied by reference TRBV7-9 and TRBJ2-1, is DTGVSQNPRHKITKRGQNVTFRCDPISEHNRLYWYRQTLGQGPEFLTYFQNEAQLEKSRLLSDRFSAERPKGSFSTLEIQRTEQGDSAMYLCASSHLAGEGYEQFFGPGTRLTVL.

This chain uses TRBV15 with TRBJ1-6, with 7 bases fitting TRBD1. The length of the CDR3 is 14 residues. The germline gives CDR1 LNHNV, CDR2 YYDKDF (reference sequence). V lost 6 bases to trimming and J lost 9 bases; unmatched junction nucleotides: 8. CDR3 in amino acids: CATSTGEGFSPLHF. The CDR3 region has the DNA TGTGCCACCAGTACAGGGGAGGGTTTTTCACCCCTCCACTTT.